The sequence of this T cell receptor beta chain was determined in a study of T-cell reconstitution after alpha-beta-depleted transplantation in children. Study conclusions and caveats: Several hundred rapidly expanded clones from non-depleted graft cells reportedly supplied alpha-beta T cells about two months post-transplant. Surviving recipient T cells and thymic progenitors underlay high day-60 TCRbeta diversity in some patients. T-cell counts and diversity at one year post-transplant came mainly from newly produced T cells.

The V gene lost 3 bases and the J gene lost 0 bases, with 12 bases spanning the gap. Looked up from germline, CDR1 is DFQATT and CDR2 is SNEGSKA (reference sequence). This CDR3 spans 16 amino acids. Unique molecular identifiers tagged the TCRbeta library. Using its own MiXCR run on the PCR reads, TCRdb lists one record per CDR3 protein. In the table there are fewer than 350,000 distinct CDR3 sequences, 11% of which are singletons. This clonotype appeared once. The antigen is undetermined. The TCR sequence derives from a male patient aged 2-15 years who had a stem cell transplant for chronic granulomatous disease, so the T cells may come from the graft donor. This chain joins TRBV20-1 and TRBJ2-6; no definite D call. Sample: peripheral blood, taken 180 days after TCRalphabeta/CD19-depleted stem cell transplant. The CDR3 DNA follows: TGCAGTGCTAGTTGGGGAACTCTCTCTGGGGCCAACGTCCTGACTTTC. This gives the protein CSASWGTLSGANVLTF.